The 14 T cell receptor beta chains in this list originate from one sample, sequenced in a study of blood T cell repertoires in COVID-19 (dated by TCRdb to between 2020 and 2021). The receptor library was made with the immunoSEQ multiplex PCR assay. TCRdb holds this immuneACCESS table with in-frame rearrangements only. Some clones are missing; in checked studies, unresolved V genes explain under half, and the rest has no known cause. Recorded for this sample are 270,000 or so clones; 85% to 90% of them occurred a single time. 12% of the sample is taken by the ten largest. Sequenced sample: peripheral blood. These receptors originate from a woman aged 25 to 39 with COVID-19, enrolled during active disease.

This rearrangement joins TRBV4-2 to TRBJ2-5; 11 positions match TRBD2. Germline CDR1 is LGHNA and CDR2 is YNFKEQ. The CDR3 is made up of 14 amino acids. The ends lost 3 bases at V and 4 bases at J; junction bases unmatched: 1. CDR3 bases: TGTGCCAGCAGCCAGACTAGCGGGGCAGAGACCCAGTACTTC. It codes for CASSQTSGAETQYF.

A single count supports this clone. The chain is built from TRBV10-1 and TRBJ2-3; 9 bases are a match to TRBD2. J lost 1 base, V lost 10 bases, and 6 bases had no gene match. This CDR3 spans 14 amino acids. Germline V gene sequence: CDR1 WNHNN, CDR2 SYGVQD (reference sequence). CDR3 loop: CATPSGARTDTQYF. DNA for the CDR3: TGCGCCACCCCTAGCGGGGCCCGCACAGATACGCAGTATTTT.

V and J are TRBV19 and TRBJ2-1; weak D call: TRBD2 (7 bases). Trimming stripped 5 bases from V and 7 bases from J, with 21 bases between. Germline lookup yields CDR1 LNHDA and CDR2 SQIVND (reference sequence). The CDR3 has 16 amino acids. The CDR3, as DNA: TGTGCCAGTAGTGTGTATGTGGGGGGGCCGCGGAATGAGCAGTTCTTC. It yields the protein CASSVYVGGPRNEQFF.

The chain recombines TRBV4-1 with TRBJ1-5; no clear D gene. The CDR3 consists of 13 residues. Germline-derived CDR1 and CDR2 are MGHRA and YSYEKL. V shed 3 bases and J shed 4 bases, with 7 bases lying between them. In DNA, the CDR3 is TGCGCCAGCAGCCAGGGCTATAATCAGCCCCAGCATTTT. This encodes CASSQGYNQPQHF.

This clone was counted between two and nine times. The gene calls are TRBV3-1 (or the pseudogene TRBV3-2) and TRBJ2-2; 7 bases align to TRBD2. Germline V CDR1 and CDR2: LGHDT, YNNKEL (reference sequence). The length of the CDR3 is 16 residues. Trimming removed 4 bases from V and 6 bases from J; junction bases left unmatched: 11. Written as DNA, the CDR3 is TGTGCCAGCAGCCCCCCACAGCGGGGTGTCTCCGGGGAGCTGTTTTTT. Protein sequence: CASSPPQRGVSGELFF.

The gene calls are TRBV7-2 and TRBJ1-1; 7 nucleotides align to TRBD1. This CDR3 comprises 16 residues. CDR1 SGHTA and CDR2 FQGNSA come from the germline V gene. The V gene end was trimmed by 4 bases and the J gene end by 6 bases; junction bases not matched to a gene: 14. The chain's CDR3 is CASSSTLGQRNSEAFF. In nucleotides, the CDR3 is TGTGCCAGCAGCTCGACCCTGGGACAGAGAAACTCTGAAGCTTTCTTT. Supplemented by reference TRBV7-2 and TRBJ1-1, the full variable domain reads GAGVSQSPSNKVTEKGKDVELRCDPISGHTALYWYRQSLGQGLEFLIYFQGNSAPDKSGLPSDRFSAERTGGSVSTLTIQRTQQEDSAVYLCASSSTLGQRNSEAFFGQGTRLTVV.

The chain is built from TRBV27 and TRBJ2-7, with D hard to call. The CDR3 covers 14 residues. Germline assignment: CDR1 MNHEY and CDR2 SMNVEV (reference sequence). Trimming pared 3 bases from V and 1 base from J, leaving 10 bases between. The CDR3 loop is CASSFVVGSYEQYF. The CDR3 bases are TGTGCCAGCAGTTTCGTCGTCGGTTCCTACGAGCAGTACTTC.

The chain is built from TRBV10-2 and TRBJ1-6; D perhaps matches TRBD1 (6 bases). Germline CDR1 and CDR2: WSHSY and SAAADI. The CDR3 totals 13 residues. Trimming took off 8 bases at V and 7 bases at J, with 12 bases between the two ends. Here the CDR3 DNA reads TGCGCCAGCCTTGGACAGTCCAATTCACCCCTCCACTTT. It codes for CASLGQSNSPLHF.

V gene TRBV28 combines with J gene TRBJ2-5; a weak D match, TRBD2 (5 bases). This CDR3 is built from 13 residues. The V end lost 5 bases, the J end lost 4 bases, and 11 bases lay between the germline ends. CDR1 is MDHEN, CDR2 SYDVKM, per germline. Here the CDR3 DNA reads TGTGCCAGCAGTCCAACTAGGATAGAGACCCAGTACTTC. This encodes CASSPTRIETQYF.

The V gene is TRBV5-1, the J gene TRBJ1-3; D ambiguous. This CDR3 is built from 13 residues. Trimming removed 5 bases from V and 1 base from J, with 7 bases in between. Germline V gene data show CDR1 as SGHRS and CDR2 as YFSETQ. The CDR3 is CASRPSSGNTIYF. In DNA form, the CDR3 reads TGCGCCAGCAGACCTAGTTCTGGAAACACCATATATTTT.

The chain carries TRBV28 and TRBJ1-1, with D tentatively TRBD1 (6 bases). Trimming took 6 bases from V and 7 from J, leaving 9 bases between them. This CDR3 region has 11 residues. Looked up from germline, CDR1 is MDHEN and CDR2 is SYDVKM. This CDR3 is CASSWTVEAFF. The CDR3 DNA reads TGTGCCAGCAGCTGGACAGTTGAAGCTTTCTTT.

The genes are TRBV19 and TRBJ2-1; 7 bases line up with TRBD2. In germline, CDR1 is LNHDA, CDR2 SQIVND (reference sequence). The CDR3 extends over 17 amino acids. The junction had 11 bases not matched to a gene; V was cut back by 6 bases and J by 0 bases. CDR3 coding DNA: TGTGCCAGTAGCCTACTTTGGGGAGGGGACTCCTACAATGAGCAGTTCTTC. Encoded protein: CASSLLWGGDSYNEQFF.

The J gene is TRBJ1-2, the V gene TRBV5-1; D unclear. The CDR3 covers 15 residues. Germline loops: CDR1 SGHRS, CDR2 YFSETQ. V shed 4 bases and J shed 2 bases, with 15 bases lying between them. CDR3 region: CASSRPETGNYGYTF. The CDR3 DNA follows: TGCGCCAGCAGCCGGCCCGAGACGGGGAACTATGGCTACACCTTC.

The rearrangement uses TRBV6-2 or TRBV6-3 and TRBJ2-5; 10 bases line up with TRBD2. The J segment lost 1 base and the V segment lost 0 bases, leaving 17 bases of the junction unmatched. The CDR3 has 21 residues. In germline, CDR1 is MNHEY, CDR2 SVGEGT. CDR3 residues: CASSYSIGLAGASYLQETQYF. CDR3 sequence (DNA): TGTGCCAGCAGTTACTCTATTGGGCTAGCGGGGGCCTCCTACCTCCAAGAGACCCAGTACTTC.